The 24 T cell receptor beta chains below were found in one sample sequenced in a study of T cell repertoires in cytomegalovirus infection (dated by TCRdb to about 2019). Their antigen targets remain unknown. Reading the label with the study, this specimen's treatment or condition is: in vitro stimulation with specific CMV peptide epitopes to enrich CMV-specific T cells. Sequencing relied on an Illumina HiSeq 1500. Through fastp at Q25 and MiXCR, TCRdb rebuilt clones from the public reads, retaining in-frame beta chains. Rows merge per CDR3 protein into single entries with the most common DNA and genes. In all, the sample holds roughly 120,000 distinct CDR3 sequences, and roughly a third of those were seen once. The ten largest account for roughly 53% of the sample. Material: CD8+ T cells from cultured PBMCs, obtained from culture after CMV antigen stimulation. These receptors originate from a human donor in good health (CMV status not recorded). Some clones in this sample may be carry-over from other donors' samples.

A few counts support this clonotype. V gene TRBV6-1 combines with J gene TRBJ2-1; tentative D call: TRBD2 (6 bases). With 0 bases removed from V and 5 bases from J, the gap between germline ends came to 17 bases. The CDR3 extends over 17 amino acids. Germline V gene lookup returns CDR1 MNHNS and CDR2 SASEGT. CDR3: CASSEAGSLWGDNEQFF. Written as DNA, the CDR3 is TGTGCCAGCAGTGAAGCTGGGTCTTTGTGGGGGGACAATGAGCAGTTCTTC.

This clonotype was found a few times. The genes are TRBV27 and TRBJ1-3; tentatively, D is TRBD1 (5 bases). The length of the CDR3 is 15 residues. The germline gives CDR1 MNHEY, CDR2 SMNVEV (reference sequence). Trimming took off 5 bases at V and 2 bases at J, with 13 bases between the two ends. CDR3 residues: CASSPSEGPGNTIYF. The CDR3 region has the DNA TGTGCCAGCAGTCCTTCTGAGGGACCTGGAAACACCATATATTTT.

Note on this clonotype: This clone may be a read error of a much larger clone one base away. The chain couples TRBV7-8 to TRBJ1-1, with unresolved D. CDR3 length: 16 residues. Germline V gene sequence: CDR1 SGHVS, CDR2 FQNEAQ. V shed 1 base and J shed 1 base, with 13 bases lying between them. CDR3 loop: CASSLGSQVPNTEAFF. CDR3 coding DNA: TGTGCCAGCAGCTTAGGCTCGCAGGTACCGAACACTGAAGCTTTCTTT.

This clonotype showed up just a few times. The chain combines TRBV7-2 with TRBJ2-2, with no clear D. The CDR3 is 16 residues long. Trimming removed 0 bases from V and 2 bases from J, with 10 bases in between. Germline V gives CDR1 SGHTA, CDR2 FQGNSA. This CDR3 reads CASSLAVLGNTGELFF. The CDR3 bases are TGTGCCAGCAGCTTAGCGGTTCTAGGAAACACCGGGGAGCTGTTTTTT.

The chain carries TRBV7-6 and TRBJ2-1; TRBD1 might be the D (6 bases). The ends were cut back, 2 bases at V and 0 bases at J, with 17 bases in the middle. The CDR3 consists of 18 residues. Per the germline V gene, CDR1 is SGHVS and CDR2 is FNYEAQ. The CDR3 reads CASSLSQLRGSSYNEQFF. CDR3 coding DNA: TGTGCCAGCAGCTTAAGTCAGTTGAGGGGGAGCTCCTACAATGAGCAGTTCTTC.

The sample holds a few counts of this clonotype. The V call is TRBV12-3 or TRBV12-4, the J call TRBJ2-1; 9 positions agree with TRBD1. Trimming at V came to 3 bases and at J to 0 bases, leaving 12 bases not matched to a gene. The CDR3 totals 19 residues. CDR3 in DNA: TGTGCCAGCAGTTTTCACGGGACAGGGCCAAAAAGCTCCTACAATGAGCAGTTCTTC. Protein product: CASSFHGTGPKSSYNEQFF.

The rearrangement links TRBV7-8 to TRBJ2-4; the D gene could be TRBD1 or TRBD2 (5 bases each). Germline CDR1 SGHVS, CDR2 FQNEAQ. The CDR3 sequence is 16 residues long. Trimming removed 1 base at V and 7 bases at J, with 17 bases between. The CDR3: CASSLVTGPGTNIQYF. The DNA for the CDR3 is TGTGCCAGCAGCTTAGTCACTGGGCCGGGGACGAACATTCAGTACTTC.

This chain connects TRBV12-3 or TRBV12-4 to TRBJ2-7; TRBD1 matches 8 bases. This CDR3 comprises 12 residues. Losses at the gene ends were 10 bases for V and 2 bases for J; bases not matched to a gene: 4. The CDR3 protein is CATGTGTYEQYF. The CDR3, as DNA: TGTGCCACAGGGACAGGTACCTACGAGCAGTACTTC.

The chain couples TRBV2 to TRBJ2-1; 9 bases agree with TRBD1. CDR3 size: 16 residues. Germline trimming cut 8 bases from V and 3 bases from J; bases unmatched to any gene: 11. In germline, CDR1 is SNHLY, CDR2 FYNNEI. The chain's CDR3 is CASETSRDRVYNEQFF. The CDR3 DNA is TGTGCCAGCGAAACCTCCCGGGACAGGGTCTACAATGAGCAGTTCTTC.

This sequence joins TRBV2 and TRBJ2-7; TRBD1 matches 10 bases. Germline V gene lookup returns CDR1 SNHLY and CDR2 FYNNEI. With V trimmed by 3 bases and J by 4 bases, 3 bases remained unmatched. The CDR3 runs to 14 residues. In DNA, the CDR3 is TGTGCCAGCAGTGAGGGACAGGGGAAGTACGAGCAGTACTTC. Encoded protein: CASSEGQGKYEQYF.

There are a few counts of this clonotype. V gene TRBV28 combines with J gene TRBJ1-4; D is possibly TRBD1 (5 bases). Germline assignment: CDR1 MDHEN and CDR2 SYDVKM. The V and J ends lost 1 base and 7 bases respectively, with 16 bases between them. CDR3 length: 16 residues. Here the CDR3 DNA reads TGTGCCAGCAGTTTATTGGCGGACTGGAGGGGTGAAAAACTGTTTTTT. It yields the protein CASSLLADWRGEKLFF.

This clonotype has more than one count but fewer than ten. The chain joins TRBV11-1 to TRBJ2-2, with TRBD1 matching over 7 bases. This CDR3 contains 16 residues. Trimming at V came to 5 bases and at J to 4 bases, leaving 10 bases not matched to a gene. CDR1 SGHAT and CDR2 FQDESV come from the germline V gene (reference sequence). The CDR3 coding sequence is TGTGCCAGCAGCCCCCATAGAGGGACAGCCACCGGGGAGCTGTTTTTT. It translates to CASSPHRGTATGELFF.

The J gene is TRBJ2-3, the V gene TRBV5-5; tentatively, D is TRBD2 (5 bases). V was trimmed by 4 bases and J by 2 bases, leaving 23 bases between them. The CDR3 length is 18 residues. CDR1 and CDR2 from the germline V gene are SGHKS and YYEKEE (reference sequence). The CDR3 reads CASSPPRTDLPSTDTQYF. The CDR3 DNA reads as TGTGCCAGCAGCCCTCCTAGGACGGACTTACCCTCCACAGATACGCAGTATTTT. The full variable domain, in which reference TRBV5-5 and TRBJ2-3 provide the parts outside the CDR3, is DAGVTQSPTHLIKTRGQQVTLRCSPISGHKSVSWYQQVLGQGPQFIFQYYEKEERGRGNFPDRFSARQFPNYSSELNVNALLLGDSALYLCASSPPRTDLPSTDTQYFGPGTRLTVL.

The chain couples TRBV7-6 to TRBJ2-7; D gene unclear. V lost 3 bases, J lost 5 bases, and 8 bases lay in between. The germline gives CDR1 SGHVS, CDR2 FNYEAQ. The CDR3 is made up of 12 amino acids. CDR3: CASSFPGNEQYF. In DNA form, the CDR3 reads TGTGCCAGCAGCTTTCCGGGCAACGAGCAGTACTTC.

This clonotype was found many times. This chain links TRBV7-2 with TRBJ2-7; 7 bases map to TRBD1. Unmatched junction bases numbered 3, after V lost 1 base and J lost 0 bases. This CDR3 comprises 15 residues. Germline-derived CDR1 and CDR2 are SGHTA and FQGNSA. CDR3 in DNA: TGTGCCAGCAGCTTAGAACAGGGGCGCTCCTACGAGCAGTACTTC. Translation gives CASSLEQGRSYEQYF.

V and J are TRBV6-1 and TRBJ2-7; 8 bases are shared with TRBD1. V dropped 0 bases and J dropped 2; count of bases not matched to a gene: 9. CDR3 length equals 17 residues. The V gene's germline CDR1 is MNHNS and CDR2 SASEGT. The DNA of the CDR3 is TGTGCCAGCAGTGAAGCTGGTATAGGACAGGGTCCCTACGAGCAGTACTTC. Its protein product is CASSEAGIGQGPYEQYF.

This clonotype was seen more than once but under ten times. The CDR3 sequence: CASSQERSSDTYEQYF. The CDR3 DNA sequence: TGTGCCAGCAGCCAAGAGAGGAGTTCGGACACCTACGAGCAGTACTTC. V gene TRBV4-2 combines with J gene TRBJ2-7; D may be TRBD1 (5 bases). The CDR3 consists of 16 residues. The germline V and J ends were trimmed by 0 bases and 2 bases, with 14 bases remaining between them. Germline V CDR1 and CDR2: LGHNA, YNFKEQ.

This clonotype was observed a few times. The rearrangement links TRBV6-5 to TRBJ1-2, with D possibly being TRBD1 (5 bases). The CDR3 loop spans 18 amino acids. Germline assignment: CDR1 MNHEY and CDR2 SVGAGI. V lost 7 bases, J lost 1 base, and 25 bases lay in between. CDR3 sequence (DNA): TGTGCCAGCAACCCCAGCTTGGAGTTGACAGTGTATAACTATGGCTACACCTTC. Protein sequence: CASNPSLELTVYNYGYTF.

This clonotype was seen just once. V is TRBV6-2 or TRBV6-3 and J is TRBJ1-5, with D hard to call. The CDR3 consists of 17 residues. Trimming took off 2 bases at V and 0 bases at J, with 14 bases between the two ends. Germline V CDR1 and CDR2: MNHEY, SVGEGT. Here the CDR3 DNA reads TGTGCCAGCAGTTACCACTTCCTCGGGAATAGCAATCAGCCCCAGCATTTT. Translated, it gives CASSYHFLGNSNQPQHF.

This clonotype has only a few counts. The CDR3: CASSLLAGTYEQYF. DNA for the CDR3: TGTGCCAGCAGTTTATTGGCAGGTACCTACGAGCAGTACTTC. The chain has TRBV28 and TRBJ2-7; D call uncertain. The V and J ends lost 1 base and 2 bases respectively, with 9 bases between them. The CDR3 length is 14 residues. Per germline, CDR1 MDHEN and CDR2 SYDVKM.

In this sample, this clonotype turned up many times. This chain connects TRBV7-2 to TRBJ1-4; D is ambiguous. Trimming left V 5 bases short and J 3 bases short, with 16 bases between. The CDR3 contains 16 residues. From germline, CDR1 is SGHTA and CDR2 FQGNSA. For the CDR3, the DNA is TGTGCCAGCAGCCGCCGTGGTGGTTCGGCTAATGAAAAACTGTTTTTT. This translates into CASSRRGGSANEKLFF. The entire variable domain, with the rest obtained from reference TRBV7-2 and TRBJ1-4, is as follows: GAGVSQSPSNKVTEKGKDVELRCDPISGHTALYWYRQSLGQGLEFLIYFQGNSAPDKSGLPSDRFSAERTGGSVSTLTIQRTQQEDSAVYLCASSRRGGSANEKLFFGSGTQLSVL.

This clonotype was seen at least ten times. V gene TRBV12-3 or TRBV12-4 combines with J gene TRBJ2-5; D unclear. The CDR3 sequence is 13 residues long. V was clipped by 7 bases and J by 3 bases, with 12 bases between them. The CDR3 bases are TGTGCCAGCACCGCAACCTCGAAAGAGACCCAGTACTTC. Protein product: CASTATSKETQYF.

There are a few counts of this clonotype. V is TRBV27 and J is TRBJ2-1, with a tentative D call TRBD1 (6 bases). The V end lost 2 bases, the J end lost 0 bases, and 11 bases lay between the germline ends. Germline V gene sequence: CDR1 MNHEY, CDR2 SMNVEV (reference sequence). There are 16 residues in the CDR3. The CDR3 DNA sequence: TGTGCCAGCAGTTTAGAACAGGGAAGCTCCTACAATGAGCAGTTCTTC. Translation: CASSLEQGSSYNEQFF.

The table lists this clonotype with a few counts. The chain carries TRBV6-5 and TRBJ2-7, with TRBD1 matching 8 bases. The CDR3 loop spans 15 amino acids. Germline V gives CDR1 MNHEY, CDR2 SVGAGI. V shed 0 bases, J shed 6 bases, and the junction held 7 bases outside the gene matches. The CDR3 sequence is CASSYSGTGLPEQYF. The CDR3 DNA reads as TGTGCCAGCAGTTACTCCGGGACAGGACTTCCCGAGCAGTACTTC.